These 10 T cell receptor beta chains were all obtained from the same sample, sequenced in a study of blood T cell repertoires in COVID-19. The assay was immunoSEQ multiplex PCR, and TCRdb's table has in-frame clones only and misses some. The sample shows 150,000 or so clones, around 91% of them seen only once. Sequenced material: peripheral blood. All receptors come from a man aged 18 to 30 with COVID-19, enrolled during active disease.

This chain joins TRBV27 and TRBJ1-5; a possible D gene is TRBD1 (5 bases). Trimming took 3 bases from V and 6 from J, leaving 15 bases between them. The CDR3 totals 15 residues. The germline CDR1 and CDR2 sequences are MNHEY and SMNVEV (reference sequence). CDR3 amino acids: CASSLVGHRSQPQHF. The CDR3 nucleotides read TGTGCCAGCAGTTTGGTCGGACACAGGAGTCAGCCCCAGCATTTT.

The gene calls are TRBV5-1 and TRBJ1-1, with a weak D call TRBD1 (5 bases). The germline CDR1 and CDR2 sequences are SGHRS and YFSETQ. Trimming took off 0 bases at V and 3 bases at J, with 9 bases between the two ends. The CDR3 is 14 amino acids. The CDR3 coding sequence is TGCGCCAGCAGCTTGGGGCAGGGTTACACTGAAGCTTTCTTT. The encoded protein is CASSLGQGYTEAFF.

The chain is built from TRBV7-9 and TRBJ2-2; 8 positions agree with TRBD1. CDR1 and CDR2 from the germline V gene are SEHNR and FQNEAQ (reference sequence). V was pared by 5 bases and J by 3 bases, with 11 bases of the junction left unmatched. The CDR3 runs 17 residues. CDR3 amino acids: CASSSGPGTGHTGELFF. The CDR3 coding sequence is TGTGCCAGCAGCAGCGGACCCGGGACAGGACACACCGGGGAGCTGTTTTTT.

This chain connects TRBV6-1 to TRBJ1-5; no reliable D call. Germline V gene data show CDR1 as MNHNS and CDR2 as SASEGT. The CDR3 has 13 residues. V gave up 3 bases and J gave up 4 bases, with 7 bases separating them. CDR3 nucleotides: TGTGCCAGCAGTGACAGCGGGAATCAGCCCCAGCATTTT. Protein product: CASSDSGNQPQHF.

This sequence joins TRBV28 and TRBJ2-7; TRBD1 matches 8 bases. V lost 5 bases, J lost 8 bases, and 14 bases stayed unmatched. Germline CDR1 MDHEN, CDR2 SYDVKM. This CDR3 contains 15 residues. This chain's CDR3 is CASSPRGRGQAQQYF. CDR3 in DNA: TGTGCCAGCAGTCCTCGGGGTAGGGGACAGGCCCAGCAGTACTTC.

The V call is TRBV7-9, the J call TRBJ2-7, with D unresolved. The CDR3 is 12 amino acids. Germline assignment: CDR1 SEHNR and CDR2 FQNEAQ (reference sequence). V was cut by 2 bases and J by 3 bases, with 5 bases left in between. CDR3 DNA: TGTGCCAGCAGCTTACTAGGCTACGAGCAGTACTTC. This sequence encodes CASSLLGYEQYF.

The chain joins TRBV3-1 (or the pseudogene TRBV3-2) to TRBJ1-1; D gene unclear. V was cut by 8 bases and J by 1 base, with 8 bases left in between. The germline gives CDR1 LGHDT, CDR2 YNNKEL (reference sequence). CDR3 length: 12 residues. In DNA, the CDR3 is TGTGCCAGCTCGCGATCGAACACTGAAGCTTTCTTT. As protein: CASSRSNTEAFF.

This chain connects TRBV7-8 to TRBJ2-2, with D perhaps TRBD1 (6 bases). The CDR3 is 16 residues long. With 1 base removed from V and 4 bases from J, the gap between germline ends came to 13 bases. The germline gives CDR1 SGHVS, CDR2 FQNEAQ. DNA of the CDR3: TGTGCCAGCAGCTTAGTCGTGGGACATATCACCGGGGAGCTGTTTTTT. Its translation is CASSLVVGHITGELFF.

The chain has TRBV11-2 and TRBJ1-4; 7 bases line up with TRBD1. CDR3 length: 16 amino acids. Germline CDR1 and CDR2: SGHAT and FQNNGV. The ends lost 6 bases at V and 8 bases at J; junction bases unmatched: 15. The CDR3 bases are TGTGCCAGCAGGCCTAGGGGGCCCGGGGACAGAGAAAAACTGTTTTTT. Amino acid sequence: CASRPRGPGDREKLFF.

Here the CDR3 reads CASSPFRVAGGKETQYF. The CDR3 nucleotides are TGTGCCAGCTCACCATTTCGGGTAGCGGGAGGAAAAGAGACCCAGTACTTC. This chain links TRBV18 with TRBJ2-5; 10 bases are a match to TRBD2. Germline V CDR1 and CDR2: KGHSH, LQKENI. J gave up 3 bases and V 2 bases, and 9 bases lay outside the gene matches. The CDR3 covers 17 residues. The full variable domain, its missing parts supplied by reference TRBV18 and TRBJ2-5, is NAGVMQNPRHLVRRRGQEARLRCSPMKGHSHVYWYRQLPEEGLKFMVYLQKENIIDESGMPKERFSAEFPKEGPSILRIQQVVRGDSAAYFCASSPFRVAGGKETQYFGPGTRLLVL.